A selection of T cell receptor beta chains follows, all from one sample in a study of graft-versus-host responses after intestinal transplantation. Here immunoSEQ multiplex PCR was the method, and the copy in TCRdb shows in-frame clones only, minus some. The sample lists under 90,000 clones, about nine tenths occurring once. Sequencing was performed on PBMCs, taken 98 days after intestinal transplantation. These receptor sequences come from a human patient who received an intestinal transplant, so some T cells may come from the graft donor. The CDR3 runs from the conserved cysteine through the conserved F or W. The order of the fields is CDR3 length, V gene, CDR3 protein.

13 TRBV6-4 CASSDSDTDTQYF
16 TRBV4-2 CASSQDLSGGTYEQYF
15 TRBV6-5 CASSPGRVINEKLFF
16 TRBV7-8 CASSLDQDSSYNEQFF
15 TRBV6-6 CASSYGTIKGDIQYF
14 TRBV29-1 CSVASGARDQPQHF
15 TRBV9 CASSPLDGCMGCYTF
15 TRBV12-5 CASGLGDREYNEQFF
17 TRBV2 CASSPETDIRGNYGYTF
17 TRBV28 CASISYGRQDSGNTIYF
15 TRBV10-3 CAISESGGGRGEQYF
14 TRBV10-3 CAISGTAVDTEAFF
12 TRBV29-1 CSVDDRGETQYF
13 TRBV2 CASSFDAYNEQFF
16 TRBV28 CASSSTPGLAQETQYF
13 TRBV19 CASSIASHYGYTF
15 TRBV13 CASSEAGTSSYEQYF
15 TRBV4-1 CASSQDSVTYNEQFF
10 TRBV11-1 CASRKDKLYF
15 TRBV19 CASSPQGSSYNEQFF
12 TRBV2 CASIRPPDTQYF
17 TRBV15 CATSRDLGQGRSGELFF
13 TRBV19 CASSMGIYNEQFF
15 TRBV5-6 CASSLGGGGHNEQFF
15 TRBV4-1 CASSPWGSSNQPQHF
13 TRBV7-9 CASSTGTNEKLFF
15 TRBV6-5 CASSREAPSYNEQFF
15 TRBV4-1 CASSQAGGSNQPQHF
17 TRBV19 CASSIGAGLNSYNEQFF
15 TRBV9 CASSVGGREYNEQFF
15 TRBV19 CASSTGGTNTGELFF
16 TRBV15 CATSRDSSTPLYEQYF
15 TRBV2 CASSFSMDGQETQYF
15 TRBV19 CASSIGGPAADTQYF
18 TRBV7-3 CASSVNPLRGGGDSEAFF
13 TRBV18 CASSPLDTGELFF
15 TRBV4-2 CASSQERLAKNIQYF
11 TRBV6-5 CASVRVNGYTF
12 TRBV6-5 CASSYGGNEQFF
17 TRBV30 CAWREYPHSRFNEKLFF
15 TRBV28 CASSLTGAATYGYTF
14 TRBV4-2 CASSQGLAGVEQFF
16 TRBV6-4 CASSVQHREPSYEQYF
12 TRBV6-1 CASSLTSYEQYF
13 TRBV10-2 CAASEGWFYEQYF
16 TRBV9 CASSAYGRAFTGELFF
16 TRBV7-3 CASSLRVGTGDNEQFF
15 TRBV15 CATSRGTGSGNTIYF
13 TRBV10-2 CASSGTTTYEQYF
18 TRBV13 CASSRRDRELVVGQPQHF
14 TRBV6-6 CASSYPRQENTIYF
15 TRBV7-9 CASSPSTGRREPQHF
16 TRBV28 CASSFTTGHMNTEAFF
16 TRBV5-1 CASSDSGLPGANVLTF